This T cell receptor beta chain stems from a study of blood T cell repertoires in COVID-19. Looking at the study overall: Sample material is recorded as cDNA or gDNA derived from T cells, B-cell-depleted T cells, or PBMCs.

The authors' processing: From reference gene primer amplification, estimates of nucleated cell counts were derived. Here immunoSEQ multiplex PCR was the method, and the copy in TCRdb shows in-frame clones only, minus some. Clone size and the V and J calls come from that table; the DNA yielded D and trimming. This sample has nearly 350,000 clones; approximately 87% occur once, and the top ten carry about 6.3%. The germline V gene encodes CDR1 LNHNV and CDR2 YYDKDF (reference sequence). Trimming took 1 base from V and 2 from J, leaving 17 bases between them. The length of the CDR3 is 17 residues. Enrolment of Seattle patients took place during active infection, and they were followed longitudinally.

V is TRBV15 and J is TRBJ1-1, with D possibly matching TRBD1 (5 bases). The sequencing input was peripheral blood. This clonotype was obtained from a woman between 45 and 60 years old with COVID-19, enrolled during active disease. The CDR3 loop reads CATSRGPGGWTNTEAFF. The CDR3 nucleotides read TGTGCCACCAGCAGAGGACCCGGGGGATGGACCAACACTGAAGCTTTCTTT. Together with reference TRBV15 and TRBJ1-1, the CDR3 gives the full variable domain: DAMVIQNPRYQVTQFGKPVTLSCSQTLNHNVMYWYQQKSSQAPKLLFHYYDKDFNNEADTPDNFQSRRPNTSFCFLDIRSPGLGDTAMYLCATSRGPGGWTNTEAFFGQGTRLTVV.